This T cell receptor (beta chain) was captured by sequencing in a study of blood T cell repertoires in COVID-19. About the research overall: Acute-phase and convalescent COVID-19 samples originated in the United States, Italy and Spain. The cDNA or gDNA used as material had been derived from T cells, B-cell-depleted T cells, or PBMCs.

In the study's own analysis: Reference gene primers were amplified, and this amplification served to estimate nucleated cell counts. Measured with immunoSEQ multiplex PCR; TCRdb has only the in-frame clones, and not every one. That table supplies the V and J calls and clone size; D and trimming were determined from the DNA. The sample carries about 180,000 clones, approximately 81% recorded once. CDR3 size: 15 residues. Germline-derived CDR1 and CDR2 are KGHSH and LQKENI. The V and J ends lost 2 bases and 8 bases, in that order; junction bases with no gene match: 5. Sequenced: peripheral blood. The V and J genes are TRBV18 and TRBJ1-4, with 10 bases lining up with TRBD1. The TCR originated in a young man with active or convalescent COVID-19. The CDR3 DNA reads TGTGCCAGCTCACCAGGGGGACAGGGGCCGGAAAAACTGTTTTTT. It yields the protein CASSPGGQGPEKLFF.